This TCR beta chain emerged from a study of blood T cell repertoires in COVID-19 (dated by TCRdb to 2020 to 2021). Regarding the study in general: Samples from collaborators originated in the United States, Italy and Spain and spanned both the acute and convalescent phases of COVID-19. The prospective study material was composed of cDNA or gDNA derived from T cells, B-cell-depleted T cells, or PBMCs. Deeply sampled blood TCRbeta repertoires from subjects exposed to, actively infected with, or recovered from COVID-19 were included in the dataset. A freely available public database, intended as a resource for researchers studying the immune response to SARS-CoV-2, is where the repertoires were released. The samples were drawn from the first 160 participants of the ongoing ImmuneRACE study and from 950 to 1,500 subjects provided by 6 global collaborators. A de-identified subject ID, COVID-19 status, age in years and sex were almost always included in the sample metadata. Where available, HLA class I and class II types were taken from metadata supplied by the sample provider and were not determined by assay-based typing. What the authors observed across the whole study: Clinical and demographic metadata were provided uncurated, with the amount varying by source and participant.

TCRbeta CDR3 regions were amplified from genomic DNA using the immunoSEQ Assay, a bias-controlled multiplex PCR. The published analysis was carried out like this. The number of nucleated cells in each sample was estimated from the amplification of reference gene primers within the assay. Sequence reads were collapsed and filtered to measure the absolute abundance of every unique TCRbeta CDR3 rearrangement. Productive Simpson clonality was computed per sample as the square root of Simpson's diversity index over productive rearrangements. TCRdb re-hosts the immuneACCESS table, in-frame sequences only. Its copies lack some clones; in the studies checked, an unresolved V gene accounts for under half of them, and the cause for the rest is not known. V and J calls plus clone size are reproduced from that table; the DNA served to infer D and trimming. In all, the sample holds 80,000 to 100,000 clones, and roughly 80% of those were seen once. The ten most abundant clones make up roughly 15% of the sample.

V is clipped by 2 bases and J by 4 bases, and the sequence between their germline boundaries is 9 bases long. CDR1 and CDR2 are drawn from the germline V gene (reference sequence): SEHNR, FQNEAQ. The CDR3 sequence holds 14 residues, the cysteine and phenylalanine included. The entry retains the CDR3 DNA only, 42 bases that are in frame from base 1. Collaborating institutions collected whole blood in K2EDTA tubes following their own protocols. For TCRbeta analysis, collaborators shipped samples in one of three forms: frozen whole blood, isolated PBMCs, or DNA extracted from either of those sample types. Note on this clone: This clone's antigen is unknown. Per-nucleotide qualities are absent, and no much larger clonotype sits a single base away.

The chain links TRBV7-9 with TRBJ1-3, with the D gene not confidently named. The sequence was obtained from a woman older than 75 with active or convalescent COVID-19. Sequenced material: peripheral blood. The nucleotide sequence reads TGTGCCAGCAGCTTATCGGGGTTAGGAAACACCATATATTTT. Translated, it reads CASSLSGLGNTIYF.